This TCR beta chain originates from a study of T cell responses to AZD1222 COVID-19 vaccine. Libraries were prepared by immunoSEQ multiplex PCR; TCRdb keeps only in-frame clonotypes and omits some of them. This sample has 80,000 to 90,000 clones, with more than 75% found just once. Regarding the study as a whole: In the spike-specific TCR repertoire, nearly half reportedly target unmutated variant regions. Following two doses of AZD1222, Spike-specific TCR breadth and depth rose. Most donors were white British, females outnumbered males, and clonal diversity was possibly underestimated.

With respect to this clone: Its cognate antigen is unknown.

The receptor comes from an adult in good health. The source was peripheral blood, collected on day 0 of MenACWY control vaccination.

The chain's CDR3 is CASSEADRIPGNTIYF. DNA of the CDR3: TGTGCCAGCAGTGAAGCGGACAGGATCCCTGGAAACACCATATATTTT. The rearrangement links TRBV6-1 to TRBJ1-3, with TRBD1 matching over 7 bases. The CDR3 is 16 amino acids. Unmatched junction bases numbered 4, after V lost 0 bases and J lost 2 bases. CDR1 MNHNS and CDR2 SASEGT come from the germline V gene.